This T cell receptor beta chain was documented in a study of T cells in Graves' hyperthyroidism and ophthalmopathy. Germline V gene sequence: CDR1 DFQATT, CDR2 SNEGSKA (reference sequence). This CDR3 is built from 14 residues. Trimming took 6 bases from V and 4 from J, leaving 17 bases between them. Amplification yielded TCR beta CDR3 regions, with RNA transcripts as the source. Carried out on the TCR CDR3, a first-round RT-PCR used the HTBI primer set. MiXCR was run by TCRdb on the multiplex PCR reads, yielding one entry per CDR3 protein. The data contain about 400,000 distinct CDR3 sequences, more than 12% of them singletons. For the diagnoses, clinical symptoms, serum thyroxine and TRAb, thyroid ultrasound and orbital computed tomography were used. This clonotype was seen just once.

This TCR was sampled from a man over 45 with Graves' ophthalmopathy. This sequence joins TRBV20-1 and TRBJ2-3; D gene unclear. The material sequenced was blood. This CDR3 is CSAPLQSGSDTQYF. CDR3 DNA: TGCAGTGCCCCCCTACAGTCCGGGTCAGATACGCAGTATTTT.